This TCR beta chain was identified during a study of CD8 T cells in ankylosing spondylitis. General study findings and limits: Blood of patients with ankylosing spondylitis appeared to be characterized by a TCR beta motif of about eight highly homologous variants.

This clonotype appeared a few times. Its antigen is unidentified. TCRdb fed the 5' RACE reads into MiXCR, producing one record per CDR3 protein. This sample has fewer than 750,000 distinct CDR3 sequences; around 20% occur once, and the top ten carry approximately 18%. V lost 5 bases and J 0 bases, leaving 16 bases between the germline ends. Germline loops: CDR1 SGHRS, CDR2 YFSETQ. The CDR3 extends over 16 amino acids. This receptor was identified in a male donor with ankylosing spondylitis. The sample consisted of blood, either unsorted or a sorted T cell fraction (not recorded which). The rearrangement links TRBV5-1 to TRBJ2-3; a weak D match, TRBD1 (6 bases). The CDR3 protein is CASSNPPGQSTDTQYF. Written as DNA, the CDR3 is TGCGCCAGCAGTAACCCCCCCGGACAGAGCACAGATACGCAGTATTTT.